This T cell receptor (beta chain) derives from a study of shared clonotypes between healthy human individuals. Study context: Each donor's CD4 naive and CD4 memory cells filled three plates apiece, CD8 naive two, and CD8 memory one.

CD45RA-negative memory and CD45RA+ naive subsets were split from the CD4+ cells. CDR3 length equals 12 residues. Germline CDR1 is LNHDA and CDR2 is SQIVND (reference sequence). Clones were sequenced by immunoSEQ multiplex PCR, and TCRdb holds only the in-frame ones, with some missing. This table has around 2.5 million clones, roughly 93% appearing once. The origin of this receptor is a man younger than 35 in good health. Some clones in this sample may be carry-over from other donors' samples. The source material was naive CD4+ T cells from PBMCs. Subset noted: CD45RA+ positively selected. This chain links TRBV19 with TRBJ2-7; TRBD2 aligns across 9 bases. The CDR3 sequence: CALAGTPYEQYF. The CDR3 DNA reads TGTGCGCTAGCGGGGACCCCCTACGAGCAGTACTTC.